This passage covers 7 T cell receptor beta chains from one sample sequenced in a study of blood T cell repertoires in COVID-19. Some clones are missing from TCRdb's copy, which holds only in-frame ones; the method was immunoSEQ multiplex PCR. The sample includes roughly 380,000 clones, about 85% of them seen just once. Sample: peripheral blood. The receptors shown here come from a woman younger than 30 with acute or convalescent COVID-19.

V and J are TRBV3-1 (or the pseudogene TRBV3-2) and TRBJ2-5; 8 bases fit TRBD1. V was pared by 2 bases and J by 2 bases, with 7 bases of the junction left unmatched. This CDR3 is 16 amino acids long. CDR1 and CDR2 (germline): LGHDT, YNNKEL (reference sequence). The DNA of the CDR3 is TGTGCCAGCAGCCAACCTGGACAGGGTTGGCAAGAGACCCAGTACTTC. Translation gives CASSQPGQGWQETQYF.

The rearrangement joins TRBV6-2 or TRBV6-3 to TRBJ2-3; no clear D. Between the trimmed V and J ends, which lost 3 bases and 3 bases, there was a span of 4 bases. From germline, CDR1 is MNHEY and CDR2 SVGEGT. CDR3 length equals 12 residues. The chain's CDR3 is CASSYPTDTQYF. For the CDR3, the DNA is TGTGCCAGCAGTTATCCGACAGATACGCAGTATTTT.

This chain links TRBV3-1 (or the pseudogene TRBV3-2) with TRBJ1-5; weak D call: TRBD1 (6 bases). The CDR3 is made up of 16 amino acids. The germline V gene encodes CDR1 LGHDT and CDR2 YNNKEL (reference sequence). V lost 3 bases and J lost 0, with 12 bases in between. DNA for the CDR3: TGTGCCAGCAGCCAGACGACAGGCAATAGCAATCAGCCCCAGCATTTT. Its protein product is CASSQTTGNSNQPQHF.

This sequence joins TRBV27 and TRBJ1-6; D is unclear. The CDR3 contains 13 residues. Per germline, CDR1 MNHEY and CDR2 SMNVEV (reference sequence). V lost 5 bases and J 5 bases, leaving 7 bases between the germline ends. As DNA, the CDR3 is TGTGCCAGCAGTGAGGCTCATAATTCACCCCTCCACTTT. The encoded protein is CASSEAHNSPLHF.

The CDR3 loop reads CASPGQGSGELFF. DNA for the CDR3: TGTGCCTCCCCGGGACAGGGCTCCGGGGAGCTGTTTTTT. This chain joins TRBV6-5 and TRBJ2-2; 9 bases line up with TRBD1. J gave up 6 bases and V 11 bases, and 7 bases lay outside the gene matches. CDR3 length equals 13 residues. CDR1 is MNHEY and CDR2 is SVGAGI in the germline V gene.

For the CDR3, the DNA is TGTGCCAGCAGTTACTCGAAGCGGTGGAAAGCCTACGAGCAGTACTTC. Protein sequence: CASSYSKRWKAYEQYF. The genes are TRBV6-5 and TRBJ2-7, with a tentative D call TRBD2 (5 bases). This CDR3 spans 16 amino acids. Trimming pared 0 bases from V and 2 bases from J, leaving 14 bases between. The V gene's germline CDR1 is MNHEY and CDR2 SVGAGI.

This chain links TRBV28 with TRBJ1-3; 9 bases align to TRBD1. The CDR3 loop spans 16 amino acids. The V segment lost 5 bases and the J segment 4 bases; nucleotides outside the gene matches: 9. CDR1 and CDR2 from the germline V gene are MDHEN and SYDVKM. Written as DNA, the CDR3 is TGTGCCAGCAGTCTCCGGGACAGGGTGTTGGGAAACACCATATATTTT. Translation: CASSLRDRVLGNTIYF.